The 13 T cell receptor beta chains below come from one sample, sequenced in a study of blood T cell repertoires in COVID-19. Clones were read by immunoSEQ multiplex PCR, and TCRdb kept only the in-frame ones, dropping some. The table records about 290,000 clones, roughly 89% of them present only once. Material: PBMCs or T cells enriched from blood (not recorded which). Receptors originate from a woman aged 35 to 49 who had recovered from COVID-19.

The chain's CDR3 is CASSSQGADTEAFF. As DNA, the CDR3 is TGTGCCAGCAGTTCCCAGGGGGCCGACACTGAAGCTTTCTTT. The rearrangement uses TRBV25-1 and TRBJ1-1; 8 bases match TRBD1. The CDR3 runs 14 residues. CDR1 and CDR2 (germline): MGHDK, SYGVNS. V lost 5 bases and J lost 3; bases outside the gene matches: 5.

This chain connects TRBV2 to TRBJ1-3, with no clear D. The CDR3 extends over 14 amino acids. Trimming left V 5 bases short and J 0 bases short, with 8 bases between. Germline-derived CDR1 and CDR2 are SNHLY and FYNNEI. CDR3 nucleotides: TGTGCCAGCAGTCCAGACACCTCTGGAAACACCATATATTTT. This gives the protein CASSPDTSGNTIYF.

The chain links TRBV30 to TRBJ2-3; TRBD2 matches at 7 bases. Germline V gene data show CDR1 as GTSNPN and CDR2 as SVGIG (reference sequence). This CDR3 comprises 18 residues. Trimming cost V 1 base and J 3 bases; bases outside gene matches: 16. The CDR3 DNA reads as TGTGCCTGGAGTGAAGGCTGGGCCTGGCGGGGAGGGACAGATACGCAGTATTTT. This encodes CAWSEGWAWRGGTDTQYF.

The chain is built from TRBV5-1 and TRBJ2-1; 11 bases map to TRBD2. CDR1 and CDR2 (germline): SGHRS, YFSETQ. This CDR3 has 14 residues. V shed 4 bases, J shed 6 bases, and the junction held 3 bases outside the gene matches. The CDR3: CASSELAGANEQFF. The CDR3, as DNA: TGCGCCAGCAGCGAACTAGCGGGGGCCAATGAGCAGTTCTTC.

This clone turned up a few times. The chain employs TRBV7-8 and TRBJ1-1, with no clear D. The CDR3 is 16 residues long. V gave up 5 bases and J gave up 0 bases, with 16 bases separating them. Germline loops: CDR1 SGHVS, CDR2 FQNEAQ. CDR3 in amino acids: CASSLTRPLMNTEAFF. DNA of the CDR3: TGTGCCAGCAGCCTGACTCGTCCCCTAATGAACACTGAAGCTTTCTTT.

In this sample, this clone turned up a few times. This chain joins TRBV10-3 and TRBJ1-3; 7 bases agree with TRBD1. Germline CDR1 is ENHRY and CDR2 is SYGVKD. This CDR3 region has 17 residues. The V and J ends lost 0 bases and 4 bases, in that order; junction bases with no gene match: 9. CDR3 DNA: TGTGCCATCAGTGAGTCCGGGATCCGACAGGGCGGAAACACCATATATTTT. Its translation is CAISESGIRQGGNTIYF.

The chain links TRBV29-1 to TRBJ1-3; D gene unclear. V lost 1 base to trimming and J lost 4 bases, with 8 bases between them. The CDR3 runs 13 residues. Germline V gene lookup returns CDR1 SQVTM and CDR2 ANQGSEA. CDR3 in amino acids: CSVEVPLGNTIYF. The CDR3 region has the DNA TGCAGCGTTGAAGTCCCCCTCGGAAACACCATATATTTT.

The CDR3 DNA reads as TGTGCCAGCAGCTTCCAGGGGACTAGCGGGAGCAATGAGCAGTTCTTC. It specifies CASSFQGTSGSNEQFF. The chain uses TRBV7-3 and TRBJ2-1; 14 nucleotides match TRBD2. Germline trimming cut 3 bases from V and 6 bases from J; bases unmatched to any gene: 4. The germline CDR1 and CDR2 sequences are SGHTA and FQGTGA. The CDR3 length is 16 residues.

The chain uses TRBV6-4 and TRBJ2-2; 8 positions agree with TRBD2. Germline trimming cut 9 bases from V and 0 bases from J; bases unmatched to any gene: 0. Germline CDR1 MRHNA, CDR2 SNTAGT. This CDR3 region has 13 residues. CDR3 DNA sequence: TGTGCCAGTAGCGGGGCGAACACCGGGGAGCTGTTTTTT. This sequence encodes CASSGANTGELFF.

CDR3 loop: CASSQVVVGVNTEAFF. Written as DNA, the CDR3 is TGTGCCAGCAGCCAAGTAGTGGTAGGGGTGAACACTGAAGCTTTCTTT. This rearrangement joins TRBV14 to TRBJ1-1, with a weak D call TRBD1 (5 bases). The CDR3 is 16 residues long. CDR1 is SGHDN and CDR2 is FVKESK in the germline V gene. Trimming removed 1 base from V and 0 bases from J, with 12 bases in between.

The V call is TRBV5-1, the J call TRBJ1-4, with TRBD1 matching 7 bases. Germline CDR1 and CDR2: SGHRS and YFSETQ. Trimming removed 1 base from V and 5 bases from J; junction bases left unmatched: 2. The CDR3 has 14 amino acids. DNA for the CDR3: TGCGCCAGCAGCTTGACAGGGGTCAATGAAAAACTGTTTTTT. Translation: CASSLTGVNEKLFF.

The rearrangement uses TRBV12-3 or TRBV12-4 and TRBJ1-2; tentatively, D is TRBD1 (6 bases). The CDR3 covers 12 residues. V lost 6 bases and J 7 bases, leaving 12 bases between the germline ends. In DNA form, the CDR3 reads TGTGCCAGCAGGCCGACAGGAGGTGGCTACACCTTC. Translated: CASRPTGGGYTF.

This clone was recorded a few times. This sequence joins TRBV5-8 and TRBJ2-1, with 8 bases that match TRBD1. Germline lookup yields CDR1 SGHTS and CDR2 YDEGEE. CDR3 length equals 16 residues. The V segment lost 9 bases and the J segment 4 bases; nucleotides outside the gene matches: 15. The CDR3 spells CATPARDRRTYNEQFF. The CDR3 nucleotides are TGTGCCACCCCAGCCCGGGACAGGAGAACTTACAATGAGCAGTTCTTC.